One sample yielded the 32 T cell receptor beta chains listed below, sequenced in a study of response to subunit inactivated influenza vaccine. From the RT-PCR reads, TCRdb called clonotypes with MiXCR, one entry per CDR3 protein. The repertoire holds under 200,000 distinct CDR3 sequences, with approximately 12% as singletons. These same records also appear under a second study, on T cells expressing NK-cell markers. That source notes: The authors generated TCR beta cDNA through 5'RACE template switching with UMIs.

Sample: CD8+ T cells sorted from PBMCs, taken 12 days after vaccination. All receptors come from a man in his fifties or sixties who received an inactivated influenza vaccine.

This clonotype was observed a handful of times. The chain employs TRBV29-1 and TRBJ1-2; 7 bases agree with TRBD1. Germline V CDR1 and CDR2: SQVTM, ANQGSEA. V dropped 3 bases and J dropped 2; count of bases not matched to a gene: 3. The CDR3 extends over 13 amino acids. The CDR3 DNA follows: TGCAGCGTTGACACGACAGGGAACTATGGCTACACCTTC. Translation gives CSVDTTGNYGYTF.

In its sample, this clonotype was seen a few times. The chain joins TRBV20-1 to TRBJ1-2, with a possible D match to TRBD1 (6 bases). CDR3 length: 13 amino acids. Trimming took off 1 base at V and 4 bases at J, with 10 bases between the two ends. In germline, CDR1 is DFQATT, CDR2 SNEGSKA (reference sequence). The DNA of the CDR3 is TGCAGTGCTAGAGGACAGGAGGTCTATGGCTACACCTTC. This encodes CSARGQEVYGYTF.

This clonotype was detected a few times. V gene TRBV6-2 or TRBV6-3 combines with J gene TRBJ2-1, with D possibly TRBD2 on 5 matching bases. The CDR3 has 15 amino acids. In germline, CDR1 is MNHEY, CDR2 SVGEGT. V dropped 5 bases and J dropped 8 bases, with 19 bases sitting between them. CDR3 in amino acids: CASSPLRRSGYEQFF. In DNA form, the CDR3 reads TGTGCCAGCAGTCCCCTCCGGAGGTCCGGGTATGAGCAGTTCTTC.

This clonotype was detected only a few times. The chain combines TRBV4-1 with TRBJ1-5; D is uncertain. Germline CDR1 MGHRA, CDR2 YSYEKL. This CDR3 comprises 15 residues. Trimming pared 0 bases from V and 1 base from J, leaving 7 bases between. The CDR3, as DNA: TGCGCCAGCAGCCAAGAACACCAGAGCAATCAGCCCCAGCATTTT. This sequence encodes CASSQEHQSNQPQHF.

Ten or more counts support this clonotype. The V call is TRBV30, the J call TRBJ1-5; 7 bases are a match to TRBD1. J was trimmed by 5 bases and V by 3 bases; bases with no gene match: 7. Per the germline V gene, CDR1 is GTSNPN and CDR2 is SVGIG (reference sequence). The CDR3 is 14 residues long. CDR3 in DNA: TGTGCCTGGAGCCTTGGACAGGAACATCAGCCCCAGCATTTT. Translating it yields CAWSLGQEHQPQHF.

In this sample, this clonotype turned up a few times. As DNA, the CDR3 is TGTGCCAGCAACAACAGGGGTTACGAGCAGTACTTC. It specifies CASNNRGYEQYF. The V gene is TRBV6-2 or TRBV6-3, the J gene TRBJ2-7, with 7 bases lining up with TRBD1. With 7 bases clipped from V and 4 bases from J, the junction kept 4 bases outside the gene matches. The germline gives CDR1 MNHEY, CDR2 SVGEGT. This CDR3 has 12 residues.

This clonotype has just a few counts. The chain couples TRBV11-2 to TRBJ1-1; D gene uncertain. Germline V gives CDR1 SGHAT, CDR2 FQNNGV. CDR3 length equals 12 residues. The V end was cut by 5 bases, the J end by 7 bases, with 11 bases between. The CDR3 sequence is CASSLTELEAFF. The DNA of the CDR3 is TGTGCCAGCAGCCTTACAGAGCTTGAAGCTTTCTTT.

In its sample, this clonotype was seen a few times. V gene TRBV6-2 or TRBV6-3 combines with J gene TRBJ2-7; tentative D call: TRBD1 (6 bases). The CDR3 is 15 amino acids. Germline lookup yields CDR1 MNHEY and CDR2 SVGEGT. The germline V and J ends were trimmed by 0 bases and 2 bases, with 11 bases remaining between them. The CDR3 nucleotides read TGTGCCAGCAGTTACTCGAGCAGACAGGCCTACGAGCAGTACTTC. Its translation is CASSYSSRQAYEQYF.

The chain joins TRBV7-9 to TRBJ2-7; D not resolved. Germline-derived CDR1 and CDR2 are SEHNR and FQNEAQ (reference sequence). The CDR3 spans 13 residues. The V and J ends lost 3 bases and 2 bases respectively, with 8 bases between them. The CDR3 nucleotides are TGTGCCAGCAGCTTCGAAGTTCCCTACGAGCAGTACTTC. Translation: CASSFEVPYEQYF.

This chain uses TRBV5-6 with TRBJ2-1, with D perhaps matching TRBD1 (5 bases). The CDR3 is 13 amino acids. Looked up from germline, CDR1 is SGHDT and CDR2 is YYEEEE. Deletions cut 4 bases from V and 4 bases from J, with 9 bases between. The CDR3 region has the DNA TGTGCCAGCAGCAAGACAGATTACAATGAGCAGTTCTTC. It yields the protein CASSKTDYNEQFF.

This chain joins TRBV6-5 and TRBJ2-3; 9 nucleotides align to TRBD2. V trimming: 1 base; J trimming: 4 bases; junction bases outside the gene matches: 6. This CDR3 spans 16 amino acids. Germline-derived CDR1 and CDR2 are MNHEY and SVGAGI. The CDR3 region is CASSYLGTSISDTQYF. CDR3 nucleotide sequence: TGTGCCAGCAGTTACTTGGGGACTAGCATATCAGATACGCAGTATTTT.

The chain recombines TRBV3-1 with TRBJ2-3; D is ambiguous. Germline loops: CDR1 LGHDT, CDR2 YNNKEL (reference sequence). The CDR3 consists of 14 residues. Trimming shortened V by 3 bases and J by 4 bases, and 11 bases separated the two germline ends. The CDR3: CASSQGGFADTQYF. For the CDR3, the DNA is TGTGCCAGCAGCCAGGGTGGGTTTGCAGATACGCAGTATTTT.

This clonotype was seen more than once but under ten times. The CDR3 sequence is CASSQVGVVNEQFF. The CDR3 DNA is TGTGCCAGCAGCCAAGTCGGGGTTGTGAATGAGCAGTTCTTC. This chain uses TRBV3-1 with TRBJ2-1; D may be TRBD2 (5 bases). CDR3 size: 14 residues. Germline-derived CDR1 and CDR2 are LGHDT and YNNKEL (reference sequence). V lost 1 base to trimming and J lost 7 bases, with 11 bases between them.

This clonotype was found a few times. The genes are TRBV6-1 and TRBJ1-5; 9 bases line up with TRBD1. The CDR3 is 15 residues long. J gave up 3 bases and V 7 bases, and 7 bases lay outside the gene matches. Germline V gene lookup returns CDR1 MNHNS and CDR2 SASEGT. The CDR3 reads CASTVGDRVNQPQHF. In DNA form, the CDR3 reads TGTGCCAGCACCGTGGGGGACAGGGTCAATCAGCCCCAGCATTTT.

This clonotype was seen more than once but under ten times. This chain uses TRBV11-3 with TRBJ2-3; TRBD1 agrees at 7 bases. V lost 5 bases and J lost 4; bases outside the gene matches: 6. The CDR3 spans 14 residues. Germline assignment: CDR1 SGHNT and CDR2 YENEEA. CDR3 region: CASSERGQSDTQYF. CDR3 DNA: TGTGCCAGCAGCGAGAGGGGGCAATCAGATACGCAGTATTTT.

This clonotype was counted a few times. V and J are TRBV12-3 or TRBV12-4 and TRBJ1-5, with D unclear. The CDR3 is 13 residues long. V shed 1 base and J shed 7 bases, with 8 bases lying between them. The CDR3 DNA is TGTGCCAGCAGTTTAGGGAGAAGCCAGCCCCAGCATTTT. This sequence encodes CASSLGRSQPQHF.

The CDR3 loop reads CAIAQAGRETQYF. The CDR3 DNA reads TGTGCCATAGCCCAGGCGGGGCGAGAGACCCAGTACTTC. This rearrangement joins TRBV6-1 to TRBJ2-5; possible D gene TRBD2, 6 bases. V lost 10 bases to trimming and J lost 4 bases, with 16 bases between them. The CDR3 runs to 13 residues. CDR1 is MNHNS, CDR2 SASEGT, per germline.

The chain combines TRBV11-2 with TRBJ1-4, with a weak D call TRBD1 (5 bases). Germline V gene lookup returns CDR1 SGHAT and CDR2 FQNNGV. The CDR3 consists of 15 residues. Trimming took off 1 base at V and 7 bases at J, with 13 bases between the two ends. This CDR3 is CASSLVGAWSEKLFF. CDR3 nucleotides: TGTGCCAGCAGCTTAGTTGGGGCATGGTCTGAAAAACTGTTTTTT.

This clonotype showed up just a few times. The rearrangement uses TRBV27 and TRBJ1-1; maybe TRBD1 (5 bases). Trimming removed 0 bases at V and 1 base at J, with 9 bases between. Germline values: CDR1 MNHEY, CDR2 SMNVEV (reference sequence). The CDR3 totals 15 residues. Here the CDR3 reads CASSLSTGANTEAFF. CDR3 bases: TGTGCCAGCAGTTTATCCACCGGGGCGAACACTGAAGCTTTCTTT.

The V and J genes are TRBV4-3 and TRBJ2-1; TRBD2 aligns across 8 bases. The CDR3 spans 16 residues. CDR1 and CDR2 (germline): LGHNA, YSLEER. The junction had 14 bases not matched to a gene; V was cut back by 4 bases and J by 9 bases. The CDR3 DNA sequence: TGCGCCAGCAGCCCCGTGGTAGCGGGGTCCCGAGGTGAGCAGTTCTTC. Translated, it gives CASSPVVAGSRGEQFF.

This clonotype has only a few counts. This chain joins TRBV28 and TRBJ2-3; D ambiguous. The germline V and J ends were trimmed by 2 bases and 2 bases, with 8 bases remaining between them. The CDR3 is made up of 14 amino acids. Germline values: CDR1 MDHEN, CDR2 SYDVKM. The DNA of the CDR3 is TGTGCCAGCAGTTTACTGTCTCTCACAGATACGCAGTATTTT. Its translation is CASSLLSLTDTQYF.

The chain employs TRBV7-6 and TRBJ2-3, with a weak D call TRBD2 (6 bases). Germline V gives CDR1 SGHVS, CDR2 FNYEAQ. The V end lost 3 bases, the J end lost 0 bases, and 16 bases lay between the germline ends. This CDR3 is built from 17 residues. CDR3 sequence reads: CASSLGPSGTSTDTQYF. The CDR3 DNA sequence: TGTGCCAGCAGCTTGGGTCCCTCCGGGACTAGCACAGATACGCAGTATTTT.

This chain links TRBV7-2 with TRBJ2-1; the D gene is possibly TRBD2 (5 bases). V was trimmed by 4 bases and J by 6 bases, leaving 16 bases between them. The CDR3 has 15 amino acids. Germline CDR1 and CDR2: SGHTA and FQGNSA. This CDR3 is CASSSTIDPSNEQFF. Written as DNA, the CDR3 is TGTGCCAGCAGCTCGACTATTGACCCATCCAATGAGCAGTTCTTC.

This clonotype has only a few counts. The chain couples TRBV4-3 to TRBJ2-5, with a tentative D call TRBD1 (6 bases). This CDR3 comprises 17 residues. Germline loops: CDR1 LGHNA, CDR2 YSLEER. V was shortened by 1 base and J by 4 bases, with 19 bases between the two germline ends. CDR3 nucleotides: TGCGCCAGCAGCCAAGGAGGCCTGGGGGCACGAAGAGAGACCCAGTACTTC. It yields the protein CASSQGGLGARRETQYF.

Many counts were recorded for this clonotype. This chain connects TRBV12-3 or TRBV12-4 to TRBJ2-3; possibly TRBD2 for D (6 bases). This CDR3 comprises 15 residues. Trimming pared 1 base from V and 4 bases from J, leaving 12 bases between. The CDR3 sequence: CASSLGRREADTQYF. CDR3 nucleotide sequence: TGTGCCAGCAGTTTAGGGCGAAGGGAGGCAGATACGCAGTATTTT.

V and J are TRBV20-1 and TRBJ2-1, with 9 bases aligning to TRBD2. Unmatched junction bases numbered 13, after V lost 5 bases and J lost 8 bases. This CDR3 spans 15 amino acids. Germline-derived CDR1 and CDR2 are DFQATT and SNEGSKA (reference sequence). This chain's CDR3 is CSASSLAGFGYEQFF. The CDR3 coding sequence is TGCAGTGCTTCCTCCCTAGCGGGGTTTGGGTATGAGCAGTTCTTC.

V is TRBV28 and J is TRBJ2-7, with no clear D. The CDR3 has 16 residues. Looked up from germline, CDR1 is MDHEN and CDR2 is SYDVKM. Trimming cost V 5 bases and J 0 bases, with 17 bases left between them. CDR3 sequence (DNA): TGTGCCAGCAGTCCCCTCCGGACCGATGACTCCTACGAGCAGTACTTC. Its protein product is CASSPLRTDDSYEQYF.

The rearrangement links TRBV5-1 to TRBJ2-1, with TRBD2 matching over 10 bases. This CDR3 spans 15 amino acids. V lost 5 bases to trimming and J lost 4 bases; unmatched junction nucleotides: 6. Germline V gene sequence: CDR1 SGHRS, CDR2 YFSETQ. The CDR3 DNA reads as TGCGCCAGCAGGTTGACTAGCGGGTTTTACAATGAGCAGTTCTTC. Protein: CASRLTSGFYNEQFF.

Written as DNA, the CDR3 is TGTGCCAGCAGTTCTGTGCTCCACGGCTACACCTTC. Its translation: CASSSVLHGYTF. This sequence joins TRBV7-8 and TRBJ1-2; D unclear. This CDR3 has 12 amino acids. Trimming cost V 6 bases and J 8 bases, with 13 bases left between them. The germline V gene has CDR1 SGHVS and CDR2 FQNEAQ.

This clonotype appeared a few times. The V and J genes are TRBV11-2 and TRBJ2-1; D unclear. V lost 1 base and J 10 bases, leaving 11 bases between the germline ends. The CDR3 contains 13 residues. The V gene's germline CDR1 is SGHAT and CDR2 FQNNGV. In DNA form, the CDR3 reads TGTGCCAGCAGCTTAGCCGGCCTAGTCGAGCAGTTCTTC. Its translation: CASSLAGLVEQFF.

V is TRBV13 and J is TRBJ2-6; a weak D match, TRBD1 (6 bases). CDR1 PRHDT and CDR2 FYEKMQ come from the germline V gene (reference sequence). V lost 5 bases, J lost 5 bases, and 16 bases lay in between. This CDR3 comprises 16 residues. The CDR3 sequence: CASSKQGHDWANVLTF. The CDR3 DNA reads TGTGCCAGCAGCAAACAGGGCCACGACTGGGCCAACGTCCTGACTTTC. Using reference TRBV13 and TRBJ2-6 for the parts outside the CDR3, the full variable domain is AAGVIQSPRHLIKEKRETATLKCYPIPRHDTVYWYQQGPGQDPQFLISFYEKMQSDKGSIPDRFSAQQFSDYHSELNMSSLELGDSALYFCASSKQGHDWANVLTFGAGSRLTVL.

CDR3 loop: CASSDLAVEGRGEQYF. For the CDR3, the DNA is TGTGCCAGCAGTGATCTCGCGGTGGAGGGTCGGGGAGAGCAGTACTTC. The chain carries TRBV2 and TRBJ2-7; tentative D call: TRBD2 (6 bases). Trimming removed 3 bases from V and 7 bases from J, with 22 bases in between. Germline lookup yields CDR1 SNHLY and CDR2 FYNNEI. The CDR3 loop spans 16 amino acids.